The clone carrying this TCR beta chain was seen a handful of times. No antigen is known for it. The data were obtained in a study of T cells in Graves' hyperthyroidism and ophthalmopathy. Regarding the study as a whole: From stable hyperthyroidism, ophthalmopathy was set apart by a 13 V-J model.

Germline-derived CDR1 and CDR2 are SGHRS and YFSETQ. The CDR3 is made up of 14 amino acids. Trimming at V came to 5 bases and at J to 5 bases, leaving 7 bases not matched to a gene. The source material, RNA transcripts, was used to amplify TCR beta CDR3 regions. In the first-round RT-PCR of the TCR CDR3, the HTBI primer set was used. TCRdb processed the multiplex PCR reads anew with MiXCR; each CDR3 protein has one entry. The table includes approximately 610,000 distinct CDR3 sequences, 16% detected once. Material: blood. The V gene is TRBV5-1, the J gene TRBJ2-5; 9 nucleotides align to TRBD1. The clonotype originates from a young woman with Graves' hyperthyroidism. CDR3 DNA: TGCGCCAGCAGGAGACTAGGGACAGGGGAGACCCAGTACTTC. This sequence encodes CASRRLGTGETQYF.